The clone carrying this TCR beta chain was observed once. Germline V lookup: CDR1 MNHEY, CDR2 SMNVEV (reference sequence). This CDR3 region has 17 residues. V lost 4 bases and J lost 4, with 19 bases in between. The record originates from a study of blood T cell repertoires in COVID-19. Study in general: Donors in the United States, Italy and Spain gave samples during acute or convalescent COVID-19. The cDNA or gDNA used as material had been derived from T cells, B-cell-depleted T cells, or PBMCs.

Original processing methods: The authors estimated nucleated cell counts from reference gene primer amplification. The method was immunoSEQ multiplex PCR; TCRdb's version includes in-frame clones alone and lacks a portion of them. V, J and clone size were drawn from that table, and D and trimming were deduced from the DNA. The sample gives approximately 280,000 clones, roughly nine tenths of which show up once; approximately 2.6% is in the top ten. Material for sequencing was PBMCs or T cells enriched from blood (not recorded which). The chain employs TRBV27 and TRBJ2-2, with D possibly being TRBD2 (5 bases). The source is a young woman who had recovered from COVID-19. The CDR3 protein is CASSSRGLLQFTGELFF. Here the CDR3 DNA reads TGTGCCAGCAGTTCCAGAGGACTTTTGCAATTCACCGGGGAGCTGTTTTTT.